One sample yielded the 29 T cell receptor beta chains listed below, sequenced in a study of blood T cell repertoires in COVID-19. Profiling relied on immunoSEQ multiplex PCR, and the TCRdb table lists in-frame clones only, not all of them. This table holds about 74,000 clones, roughly three quarters found once. Material for sequencing was peripheral blood. These receptors came from a man between 65 and 85 years old with acute or convalescent COVID-19.

The chain links TRBV12-3 or TRBV12-4 to TRBJ1-6; no definite D call. V shed 5 bases and J shed 9 bases, with 11 bases lying between them. This CDR3 spans 13 amino acids. The CDR3 loop reads CASSLVEVSPLHF. The DNA of the CDR3 is TGTGCCAGCAGTCTTGTGGAGGTTTCACCCCTCCACTTT.

The genes are TRBV5-1 and TRBJ2-1, with 7 bases matching TRBD2. CDR1 and CDR2 from the germline V gene are SGHRS and YFSETQ. This CDR3 comprises 15 residues. With V trimmed by 1 base and J by 5 bases, 6 bases remained unmatched. As DNA, the CDR3 is TGCGCCAGCAGCTTGTTGCTAGCGGCAAACAATGAGCAGTTCTTC. Protein product: CASSLLLAANNEQFF. Together with reference TRBV5-1 and TRBJ2-1, the CDR3 gives the full variable domain: KAGVTQTPRYLIKTRGQQVTLSCSPISGHRSVSWYQQTPGQGLQFLFEYFSETQRNKGNFPGRFSGRQFSNSRSEMNVSTLELGDSALYLCASSLLLAANNEQFFGPGTRLTVL.

The chain combines TRBV6-5 with TRBJ1-3; no definite D call. The CDR3 sequence is 14 residues long. Deletions cut 2 bases from V and 0 bases from J, with 5 bases between. Germline lookup yields CDR1 MNHEY and CDR2 SVGAGI. This chain's CDR3 is CASSYGSSGNTIYF. The CDR3 coding sequence is TGTGCCAGCAGTTACGGCAGCTCTGGAAACACCATATATTTT.

The J gene is TRBJ2-1, the V gene TRBV19; 14 nucleotides agree with TRBD2. CDR1 is LNHDA, CDR2 SQIVND, per germline (reference sequence). With V trimmed by 5 bases and J by 8 bases, 5 bases remained unmatched. This CDR3 has 15 residues. The CDR3 region has the DNA TGTGCCAGTAGTTCGGGGACTAGCGGGGGATATGAGCAGTTCTTC. Translation: CASSSGTSGGYEQFF.

This clone appeared once. The V gene is TRBV28, the J gene TRBJ2-2; perhaps TRBD1 as D (6 bases). Germline-derived CDR1 and CDR2 are MDHEN and SYDVKM. CDR3 length: 19 residues. V was cut by 6 bases and J by 3 bases, with 26 bases left in between. Here the CDR3 reads CASSRRGTWVFRDTGELFF. CDR3 DNA: TGTGCCAGCAGCCGTAGGGGGACATGGGTCTTCAGGGACACCGGGGAGCTGTTTTTT.

The chain has TRBV7-9 and TRBJ2-1, with a tentative D call TRBD2 (6 bases). V lost 3 bases, J lost 3 bases, and 12 bases lay in between. The CDR3 has 15 residues. Germline V gives CDR1 SEHNR, CDR2 FQNEAQ (reference sequence). The CDR3, as DNA: TGTGCCAGCAGCTTGGGCGGGAACGTCTACAATGAGCAGTTCTTC. Protein product: CASSLGGNVYNEQFF.

This chain joins TRBV19 and TRBJ1-4, with D tentatively TRBD1 (6 bases). This CDR3 region has 13 residues. V shed 0 bases and J shed 7 bases, with 6 bases lying between them. The germline V gene encodes CDR1 LNHDA and CDR2 SQIVND (reference sequence). CDR3 region: CASSIDRGEKLFF. In DNA, the CDR3 is TGTGCCAGTAGTATAGACAGGGGTGAAAAACTGTTTTTT.

The chain is built from TRBV6-6 and TRBJ1-5, with D possibly matching TRBD1 (5 bases). V was cut by 5 bases and J by 4 bases, with 12 bases left in between. Per germline, CDR1 MNHNY and CDR2 SVGAGI (reference sequence). The CDR3 runs 14 residues. CDR3 region: CASSGHLWNQPQHF. DNA for the CDR3: TGTGCCAGCAGTGGACACCTGTGGAATCAGCCCCAGCATTTT.

The chain combines TRBV5-5 with TRBJ2-3; 12 nucleotides agree with TRBD2. The germline V gene encodes CDR1 SGHKS and CDR2 YYEKEE (reference sequence). The CDR3 spans 16 residues. With 0 bases clipped from V and 3 bases from J, the junction kept 2 bases outside the gene matches. CDR3: CASSLGLAGVTDTQYF. CDR3 in DNA: TGTGCCAGCAGCTTGGGACTAGCGGGAGTAACAGATACGCAGTATTTT.

The chain couples TRBV28 to TRBJ2-2; the match to TRBD2 covers 9 bases. The junction had 10 bases not matched to a gene; V was cut back by 5 bases and J by 9 bases. Germline loops: CDR1 MDHEN, CDR2 SYDVKM. CDR3 length: 15 residues. CDR3 nucleotides: TGTGCCAGCAGTCCGGGACTAGCTAACCCGAGGGAGCTGTTTTTT. It codes for CASSPGLANPRELFF.

This chain uses TRBV9 with TRBJ1-4; TRBD1 agrees at 7 bases. In germline, CDR1 is SGDLS, CDR2 YYNGEE. The trim removed 4 bases at V and 7 bases at J, leaving 13 bases unmatched. CDR3 size: 16 residues. This CDR3 is CASSTGGGTEAEKLFF. The CDR3 DNA is TGTGCCAGCAGCACCGGCGGGGGGACAGAGGCTGAAAAACTGTTTTTT.

This rearrangement joins TRBV7-2 to TRBJ2-5, with 9 positions matching TRBD2. This CDR3 spans 18 amino acids. CDR1 is SGHTA and CDR2 is FQGNSA in the germline V gene. Trimming cost V 2 bases and J 2 bases; bases outside gene matches: 12. The CDR3 loop reads CASSLPFLAGGSQETQYF. CDR3 sequence (DNA): TGTGCCAGCAGCTTACCTTTTTTGGCGGGAGGGTCTCAAGAGACCCAGTACTTC.

The chain couples TRBV7-9 to TRBJ2-7, with 11 bases identical to TRBD1. Germline CDR1 is SEHNR and CDR2 is FQNEAQ (reference sequence). This CDR3 contains 16 residues. V trimming: 5 bases; J trimming: 2 bases; junction bases outside the gene matches: 8. CDR3 nucleotides: TGTGCCAGCAGCCTCCAGGGACAGGGGGGCCCCTACGAGCAGTACTTC. Translated, it gives CASSLQGQGGPYEQYF.

The V and J genes are TRBV28 and TRBJ2-7, with 8 bases aligning to TRBD1. This CDR3 contains 15 residues. Germline values: CDR1 MDHEN, CDR2 SYDVKM. Trimming took 7 bases from V and 6 from J; bases not matched to a gene: 14. CDR3 in DNA: TGTGCCAGCAATTCCCTGGGGACAGGCTCTAGCGAGCAGTACTTC. It specifies CASNSLGTGSSEQYF.

The chain joins TRBV7-6 to TRBJ2-7; 8 bases are shared with TRBD2. V shed 0 bases, J shed 4 bases, and the junction held 5 bases outside the gene matches. Germline V CDR1 and CDR2: SGHVS, FNYEAQ. The CDR3 totals 15 residues. The DNA for the CDR3 is TGTGCCAGCAGCTTAGCCGGGGGGGAGGGTTACGAGCAGTACTTC. Translated: CASSLAGGEGYEQYF.

This chain uses TRBV27 with TRBJ1-6; D ambiguous. The CDR3 runs 15 residues. Between the trimmed V and J ends, which lost 7 bases and 1 base, there was a span of 11 bases. Germline loops: CDR1 MNHEY, CDR2 SMNVEV (reference sequence). The CDR3 nucleotides read TGTGCCAGCAAACAAGACTTGTCCTATAATTCACCCCTCCACTTT. Protein product: CASKQDLSYNSPLHF.

Worth noting for this clone: At one of its ends the junction is not consistent with the germline gene, which may arise from a read error. The J gene is TRBJ2-1, the V gene TRBV5-1, with D unresolved. The germline gives CDR1 SGHRS, CDR2 YFSETQ. The CDR3 length is 15 residues. CDR3 protein: CASTLGGSNYNEQFF. The CDR3 DNA sequence: TGCGCCAGCACCTTGGGCGGCAGTAACTACAATGAGCAGTTCTTC.

This clone showed up many times. This chain links TRBV12-3 or TRBV12-4 with TRBJ2-7; D gene uncertain. V gave up 1 base and J gave up 4 bases, with 8 bases separating them. The CDR3 length is 13 residues. CDR3 protein: CASSLVAEYEQYF. CDR3 DNA sequence: TGTGCCAGCAGTTTAGTAGCCGAATACGAGCAGTACTTC.

V is TRBV2 and J is TRBJ1-1, with D uncertain. The length of the CDR3 is 11 residues. Germline CDR1 is SNHLY and CDR2 is FYNNEI. The V end was cut by 8 bases, the J end by 4 bases, with 8 bases between. The CDR3 protein is CASRYSTEAFF. The CDR3 coding sequence is TGTGCCAGCCGGTATTCCACTGAAGCTTTCTTT.

This chain links TRBV27 with TRBJ2-5; D possibly corresponds to TRBD1 (6 bases). This CDR3 is 13 amino acids long. CDR1 and CDR2 (germline): MNHEY, SMNVEV (reference sequence). The germline V and J ends were trimmed by 4 bases and 5 bases, with 11 bases remaining between them. Here the CDR3 DNA reads TGTGCCAGCAGTTCCAGGGGTTTCGAGACCCAGTACTTC. This encodes CASSSRGFETQYF.

The chain has TRBV28 and TRBJ1-2; weak D call: TRBD1 (5 bases). The germline V and J ends were trimmed by 5 bases and 0 bases, with 10 bases remaining between them. Germline lookup yields CDR1 MDHEN and CDR2 SYDVKM. CDR3 size: 14 residues. CDR3 sequence reads: CASSLGPANYGYTF. Here the CDR3 DNA reads TGTGCCAGCAGTCTGGGGCCCGCTAACTATGGCTACACCTTC.

This clone has just a few counts. The genes are TRBV5-1 and TRBJ1-5, with TRBD1 identical over 11 bases. Germline loops: CDR1 SGHRS, CDR2 YFSETQ. The CDR3 sequence is 16 residues long. Trimming cost V 4 bases and J 4 bases; bases outside gene matches: 7. The CDR3 region is CASSESGTGGNQPQHF. The CDR3 bases are TGCGCCAGCAGCGAATCCGGGACAGGGGGAAATCAGCCCCAGCATTTT.

This clone appeared a single time. This chain connects TRBV5-6 to TRBJ2-7; possible D gene TRBD1, 6 bases. Trimming stripped 0 bases from V and 6 bases from J, with 13 bases between. In germline, CDR1 is SGHDT, CDR2 YYEEEE. The CDR3 runs 14 residues. The DNA of the CDR3 is TGTGCCAGCAGCTTGGGGGCAGGGGTGGCCGAGCAGTACTTC. Translation: CASSLGAGVAEQYF. The full variable domain, rest sourced from reference TRBV5-6 and TRBJ2-7, is DAGVTQSPTHLIKTRGQQVTLRCSPKSGHDTVSWYQQALGQGPQFIFQYYEEEERQRGNFPDRFSGHQFPNYSSELNVNALLLGDSALYLCASSLGAGVAEQYFGPGTRLTVT.

This chain uses TRBV7-9 with TRBJ1-1; D may be TRBD1 (5 bases). This CDR3 contains 15 residues. The germline CDR1 and CDR2 sequences are SEHNR and FQNEAQ (reference sequence). V dropped 5 bases and J dropped 3 bases, with 16 bases sitting between them. The CDR3 reads CASSPWGGGDTEAFF. For the CDR3, the DNA is TGTGCCAGCAGCCCCTGGGGCGGCGGGGACACTGAAGCTTTCTTT.

The rearrangement joins TRBV5-1 to TRBJ2-3; 7 positions match TRBD1. The J segment lost 2 bases and the V segment lost 3 bases, leaving 12 bases of the junction unmatched. From germline, CDR1 is SGHRS and CDR2 YFSETQ. This CDR3 has 17 amino acids. This CDR3 reads CASSSTQGTTSTDTQYF. For the CDR3, the DNA is TGCGCCAGCAGCTCTACACAGGGGACGACTTCCACAGATACGCAGTATTTT.

The V and J genes are TRBV6-5 and TRBJ2-1; D may be TRBD2 (6 bases). The V end lost 8 bases, the J end lost 4 bases, and 15 bases lay between the germline ends. The CDR3 has 14 residues. The germline V gene encodes CDR1 MNHEY and CDR2 SVGAGI. The CDR3 coding sequence is TGTGCCAGCTGGGCCGGGACTCATTACAATGAGCAGTTCTTC. Protein: CASWAGTHYNEQFF.

V gene TRBV5-1 combines with J gene TRBJ2-5; D possibly corresponds to TRBD2 (6 bases). This CDR3 spans 14 amino acids. Trimming took off 4 bases at V and 5 bases at J, with 15 bases between the two ends. CDR1 and CDR2 from the germline V gene are SGHRS and YFSETQ. The CDR3 bases are TGCGCCAGCAGCCTCGGACCACGGGAGGAGACCCAGTACTTC. Protein: CASSLGPREETQYF.

The chain links TRBV28 to TRBJ2-7, with D perhaps matching TRBD2 (6 bases). The germline gives CDR1 MDHEN, CDR2 SYDVKM. The CDR3 totals 12 residues. V was shortened by 3 bases and J by 6 bases, with 9 bases between the two germline ends. CDR3 sequence: CASSFGTGEQYF. The CDR3 DNA sequence: TGTGCCAGCAGTTTCGGGACTGGCGAGCAGTACTTC.

The gene calls are TRBV7-2 and TRBJ1-5, with D tentatively TRBD1 (5 bases). Germline-derived CDR1 and CDR2 are SGHTA and FQGNSA. The V and J ends lost 4 bases and 5 bases respectively, with 15 bases between them. This CDR3 spans 15 amino acids. CDR3 residues: CASSSYDRPDQPQHF. CDR3 bases: TGTGCCAGCAGCTCCTACGACAGACCCGATCAGCCCCAGCATTTT.